The text below deals with one T cell receptor beta chain. The sample is drawn from a study of CD8 T cells in Susac syndrome. RNA amounts of about 0.5 to 1 ug underwent reverse transcription with random hexamers. The CDR3 of TCR beta was amplified by immunoSEQ multiplex PCR across 54 Vbeta and 13 Jbeta. TCRdb recomputed calls from the immunoSEQ multiplex PCR reads with MiXCR, one row per CDR3 protein. The table shows roughly 130,000 distinct CDR3 sequences, with about 94% occurring only once. The CDR3 sequence is 14 residues long. Trimming cost V 4 bases and J 6 bases, with 13 bases left between them. Germline assignment: CDR1 SGDLS and CDR2 YYNGEE.

Sequencing was done on a sample of CD8+ T cells from PBMCs. The sequence was obtained from a human donor with Susac syndrome. The chain links TRBV9 to TRBJ2-2, with D possibly TRBD1 on 5 matching bases. This chain's CDR3 is CASSSYRLPGELFF. The CDR3 nucleotides are TGTGCCAGCAGCTCCTACAGGCTCCCCGGGGAGCTGTTTTTT. The full variable domain, its missing parts supplied by reference TRBV9 and TRBJ2-2, is DSGVTQTPKHLITATGQRVTLRCSPRSGDLSVYWYQQSLDQGLQFLIQYYNGEERAKGNILERFSAQQFPDLHSELNLSSLELGDSALYFCASSSYRLPGELFFGEGSRLTVL.